This TCR beta chain was captured by sequencing in a study of T cell changes during pregnancy in multiple sclerosis. Sequencing was performed with immunoSEQ multiplex PCR; in TCRdb, only in-frame clones are kept and a portion is missing. The sample lists over 55,000 clones, just over 90% occurring once. V was cut by 0 bases and J by 6 bases, with 19 bases left in between. The germline V gene encodes CDR1 SGHRS and CDR2 YFSETQ. The CDR3 covers 16 residues. This sample comprised peripheral blood, obtained after pregnancy. V usage is TRBV5-1 and J usage is TRBJ2-7; D might be TRBD2 (6 bases). The sequence was collected from a female donor with multiple sclerosis, enrolled in a pregnancy study. The CDR3 DNA is TGCGCCAGCAGCTTGGGGTCGGAGGGTGTGGAAAGCGAGCAGTACTTC. Its translation: CASSLGSEGVESEQYF. The complete variable domain, with remaining parts taken from reference TRBV5-1 and TRBJ2-7, reads KAGVTQTPRYLIKTRGQQVTLSCSPISGHRSVSWYQQTPGQGLQFLFEYFSETQRNKGNFPGRFSGRQFSNSRSEMNVSTLELGDSALYLCASSLGSEGVESEQYFGPGTRLTVT.